This T cell receptor beta chain appears in the sequencing data of a study of T cell responses to AZD1222 COVID-19 vaccine. About the research overall: Second-dose recipients at about 4 or about 12 weeks were treated as one pooled group. Study-wide findings and caveats: Only six individuals given AZD1222 were seropositive at baseline. Mostly white British, mostly female donors; authors suggested clonal diversity may be underestimated.

This clone was seen once. Its antigen is unidentified. Deletions cut 1 base from V and 2 bases from J, with 14 bases between. This CDR3 region has 16 residues. CDR1 and CDR2 (germline): MGHDK, SYGVNS. The method was immunoSEQ multiplex PCR; TCRdb's version includes in-frame clones alone and lacks a portion of them. The sample consists of about 130,000 clones, over 85% of them appearing once. The TCR originated in an adult in good health. The chain has TRBV25-1 and TRBJ1-2; the D is unclear. Sequences were derived from peripheral blood, sampled on day 0 of AZD1222 vaccination. The chain's CDR3 is CASSEWQNGENYGYTF. The DNA for the CDR3 is TGTGCCAGCAGTGAATGGCAAAACGGAGAAAACTATGGCTACACCTTC.